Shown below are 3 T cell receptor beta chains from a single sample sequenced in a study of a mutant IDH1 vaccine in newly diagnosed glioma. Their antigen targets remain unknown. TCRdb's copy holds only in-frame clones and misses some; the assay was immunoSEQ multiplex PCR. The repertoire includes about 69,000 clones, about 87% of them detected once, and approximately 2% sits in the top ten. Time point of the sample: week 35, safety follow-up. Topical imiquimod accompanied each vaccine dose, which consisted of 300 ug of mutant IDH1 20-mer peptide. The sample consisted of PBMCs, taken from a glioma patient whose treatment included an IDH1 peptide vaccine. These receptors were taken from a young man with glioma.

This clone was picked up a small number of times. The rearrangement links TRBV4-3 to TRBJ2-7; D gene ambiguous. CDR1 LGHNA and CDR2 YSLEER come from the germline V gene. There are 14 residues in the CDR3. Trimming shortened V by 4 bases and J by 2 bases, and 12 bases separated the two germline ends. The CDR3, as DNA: TGCGCCAGCAGCCTAGCTGGGTCAACCTACGAGCAGTACTTC. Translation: CASSLAGSTYEQYF.

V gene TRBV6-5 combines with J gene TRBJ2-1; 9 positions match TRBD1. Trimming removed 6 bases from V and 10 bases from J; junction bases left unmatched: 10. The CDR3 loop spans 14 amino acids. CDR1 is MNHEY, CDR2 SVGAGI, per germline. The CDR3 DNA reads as TGTGCCAGCAGAAAACTCGACACAGGGGGCGAGCAGTTCTTC. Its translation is CASRKLDTGGEQFF.

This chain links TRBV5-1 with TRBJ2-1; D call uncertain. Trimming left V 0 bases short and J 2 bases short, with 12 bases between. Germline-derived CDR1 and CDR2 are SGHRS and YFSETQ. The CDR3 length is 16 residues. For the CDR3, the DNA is TGCGCCAGCAGCTTGGTGTCAACTACAACCTACAATGAGCAGTTCTTC. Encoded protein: CASSLVSTTTYNEQFF.